The 16 T cell receptor beta chains below all came from one sample that was sequenced in a study of cytomegalovirus exposure and HLA in healthy donors. Vbeta (60) and Jbeta (13) primers were used in the PCR. Assay used: immunoSEQ multiplex PCR; TCRdb lists only in-frame clones, some missing. This repertoire includes roughly 140,000 clones. The sample comprised PBMCs. The receptors were sampled from a man aged 40-49 years in good health and CMV-seronegative.

The gene calls are TRBV19 and TRBJ2-7; 11 positions match TRBD1. Germline assignment: CDR1 LNHDA and CDR2 SQIVND (reference sequence). The CDR3 length is 16 residues. J gave up 5 bases and V 4 bases, and 10 bases lay outside the gene matches. The CDR3 reads CASSTGTGGYWNEQYF. In DNA, the CDR3 is TGTGCCAGTAGTACGGGGACAGGGGGTTACTGGAACGAGCAGTACTTC.

V is TRBV4-2 and J is TRBJ2-2, with TRBD1 matching 10 bases. Germline V gives CDR1 LGHNA, CDR2 YNFKEQ. J was trimmed by 6 bases and V by 6 bases; bases with no gene match: 10. The CDR3 contains 16 residues. CDR3 in DNA: TGTGCCAGCAGGAGGGGACAGGGGCCCGTTTCCGGGGAGCTGTTTTTT. Residues: CASRRGQGPVSGELFF.

This chain links TRBV11-2 with TRBJ2-3; TRBD2 matches at 13 bases. CDR3 length: 16 amino acids. J lost 4 bases, V lost 4 bases, and 5 bases had no gene match. Germline-derived CDR1 and CDR2 are SGHAT and FQNNGV. The CDR3 loop reads CASSSGLAGSSDTQYF. CDR3 coding DNA: TGTGCCAGCAGCTCGGGACTAGCGGGGAGTTCAGATACGCAGTATTTT.

This sequence joins TRBV6-5 and TRBJ2-7; 8 positions match TRBD1. V lost 5 bases and J lost 2; bases outside the gene matches: 5. This CDR3 is built from 14 residues. Germline V gene data show CDR1 as MNHEY and CDR2 as SVGAGI. This CDR3 reads CASSQDRATYEQYF. Written as DNA, the CDR3 is TGTGCCAGCAGTCAGGACAGGGCGACCTACGAGCAGTACTTC.

The CDR3 DNA reads as TGTGCCACCAGCACTCGACAGGGACAAGATACGCAGTATTTT. Its protein is CATSTRQGQDTQYF. The chain carries TRBV15 and TRBJ2-3, with TRBD1 matching over 7 bases. In germline, CDR1 is LNHNV, CDR2 YYDKDF (reference sequence). This CDR3 spans 14 amino acids. V lost 4 bases to trimming and J lost 5 bases; unmatched junction nucleotides: 6.

V usage is TRBV7-2 and J usage is TRBJ2-7; D is unresolved. From germline, CDR1 is SGHTA and CDR2 FQGNSA. Deletions cut 2 bases from V and 0 bases from J, with 8 bases between. The CDR3 has 14 amino acids. CDR3 coding DNA: TGTGCCAGCAGCTTATTTATGAGCTCCTACGAGCAGTACTTC. The encoded protein is CASSLFMSSYEQYF.

The chain links TRBV10-3 to TRBJ1-1; TRBD1 is a possible D gene (6 bases). CDR1 and CDR2 (germline): ENHRY, SYGVKD. The germline V and J ends were trimmed by 6 bases and 0 bases, with 11 bases remaining between them. The length of the CDR3 is 14 residues. The CDR3 nucleotides read TGTGCCATCAGGACGACAGGTATGAACACTGAAGCTTTCTTT. Its protein is CAIRTTGMNTEAFF.

Notes on this clone: This specimen includes other DNA sequences encoding the same CDR3. The chain recombines TRBV5-1 with TRBJ2-7, with 10 positions matching TRBD1. Germline CDR1 SGHRS, CDR2 YFSETQ. The ends lost 0 bases at V and 4 bases at J; junction bases unmatched: 1. The CDR3 is 14 residues long. CDR3 coding DNA: TGCGCCAGCAGCTTGGGGGACAGGGGATACGAGCAGTACTTC. Translation gives CASSLGDRGYEQYF. Combining the CDR3 with reference TRBV5-1 and TRBJ2-7 gives the whole variable domain KAGVTQTPRYLIKTRGQQVTLSCSPISGHRSVSWYQQTPGQGLQFLFEYFSETQRNKGNFPGRFSGRQFSNSRSEMNVSTLELGDSALYLCASSLGDRGYEQYFGPGTRLTVT.

This rearrangement joins TRBV18 to TRBJ2-7; tentatively, D is TRBD1 (6 bases). Looked up from germline, CDR1 is KGHSH and CDR2 is LQKENI. V was trimmed by 1 base and J by 3 bases, leaving 10 bases between them. CDR3 length: 14 residues. CDR3 amino acids: CASSPREGGYEQYF. The CDR3, as DNA: TGTGCCAGCTCACCACGGGAAGGGGGCTACGAGCAGTACTTC.

The J gene is TRBJ1-6, the V gene TRBV19; possible D gene TRBD1, 5 bases. Per germline, CDR1 LNHDA and CDR2 SQIVND (reference sequence). Trimming cost V 6 bases and J 7 bases, with 16 bases left between them. The CDR3 length is 15 residues. The CDR3 region is CASSPDKLSNSPLHF. CDR3 bases: TGTGCCAGTAGCCCGGACAAATTGTCCAATTCACCCCTCCACTTT.

V and J are TRBV5-6 and TRBJ1-3; TRBD1 might be the D (6 bases). Germline CDR1 is SGHDT and CDR2 is YYEEEE. This CDR3 region has 15 residues. Trimming removed 3 bases at V and 1 base at J, with 11 bases between. CDR3 loop: CASSSGRGSGNTIYF. For the CDR3, the DNA is TGTGCCAGCAGCTCGGGCAGGGGATCTGGAAACACCATATATTTT.

V is TRBV29-1 and J is TRBJ1-1, with 7 bases fitting TRBD1. This CDR3 is built from 13 residues. Trimming took 6 bases from V and 0 from J; bases not matched to a gene: 4. CDR1 is SQVTM and CDR2 is ANQGSEA in the germline V gene. This chain's CDR3 is CSVAGQLNTEAFF. The CDR3 coding sequence is TGCAGCGTGGCGGGACAGTTGAACACTGAAGCTTTCTTT.

The J gene is TRBJ2-2, the V gene TRBV2, with TRBD2 as a possible D gene (5 bases). The CDR3 is 14 residues long. Per germline, CDR1 SNHLY and CDR2 FYNNEI. V gave up 8 bases and J gave up 2 bases, with 12 bases separating them. Here the CDR3 DNA reads TGTGCCAGCCGGACTGGGATAAACACCGGGGAGCTGTTTTTT. It encodes CASRTGINTGELFF. Drawing the rest from reference TRBV2 and TRBJ2-2, the complete variable domain is EPEVTQTPSHQVTQMGQEVILRCVPISNHLYFYWYRQILGQKVEFLVSFYNNEISEKSEIFDDQFSVERPDGSNFTLKIRSTKLEDSAMYFCASRTGINTGELFFGEGSRLTVL.

This chain links TRBV18 with TRBJ2-2; the D gene is possibly TRBD2 (6 bases). CDR3 length: 14 amino acids. Per the germline V gene, CDR1 is KGHSH and CDR2 is LQKENI. V dropped 6 bases and J dropped 5 bases, with 13 bases sitting between them. This CDR3 is CASSEGLGTGELFF. For the CDR3, the DNA is TGTGCCAGCTCGGAGGGACTTGGAACCGGGGAGCTGTTTTTT.

The chain uses TRBV4-1 and TRBJ2-1, with a tentative D call TRBD1 (6 bases). Looked up from germline, CDR1 is MGHRA and CDR2 is YSYEKL. The CDR3 covers 16 residues. Between the trimmed V and J ends, which lost 1 base and 2 bases, there was a span of 12 bases. This CDR3 reads CASSQVTGNTYNEQFF. Here the CDR3 DNA reads TGCGCCAGCAGCCAAGTAACAGGGAACACCTACAATGAGCAGTTCTTC.

V usage is TRBV5-1 and J usage is TRBJ1-2; TRBD1 aligns across 7 bases. From germline, CDR1 is SGHRS and CDR2 YFSETQ. Unmatched junction bases numbered 10, after V lost 0 bases and J lost 8 bases. This CDR3 has 15 residues. This CDR3 reads CASSLGRQGVGGYTF. As DNA, the CDR3 is TGCGCCAGCAGCTTGGGCAGACAGGGAGTAGGCGGCTACACCTTC.